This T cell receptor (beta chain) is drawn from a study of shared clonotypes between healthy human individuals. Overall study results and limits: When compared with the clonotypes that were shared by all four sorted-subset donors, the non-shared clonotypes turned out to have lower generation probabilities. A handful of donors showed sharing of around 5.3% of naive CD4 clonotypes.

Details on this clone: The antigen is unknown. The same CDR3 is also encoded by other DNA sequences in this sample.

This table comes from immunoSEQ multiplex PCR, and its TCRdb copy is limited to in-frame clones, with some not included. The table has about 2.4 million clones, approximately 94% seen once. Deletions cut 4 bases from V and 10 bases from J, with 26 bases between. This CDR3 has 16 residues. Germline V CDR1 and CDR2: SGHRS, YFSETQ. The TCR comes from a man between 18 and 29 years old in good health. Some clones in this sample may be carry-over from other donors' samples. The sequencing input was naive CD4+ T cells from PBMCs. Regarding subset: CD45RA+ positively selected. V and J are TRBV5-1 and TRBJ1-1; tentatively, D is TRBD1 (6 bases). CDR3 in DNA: TGCGCCAGCAGCCCCCAGGGGAGGGGGGGACCGTCTGGAGCTTTCTTT. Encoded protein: CASSPQGRGGPSGAFF.